The source of this T cell receptor (beta chain) is a study of Ad26.COV2.S vaccination and SARS-CoV-2 variants. Treatment indicated: 19 received Ad26.COV2.S at low or high dose, single or two shots; about 5 received placebo; per-sample allocation not given. Specimen acquisition occurred on day 63 following the initial vaccine or placebo injection. V was pared by 0 bases and J by 5 bases, with 5 bases of the junction left unmatched. This CDR3 region has 16 residues. CDR1 and CDR2 from the germline V gene are LNHDA and SQIVND (reference sequence). Generated by immunoSEQ multiplex PCR, the TCRdb table keeps only in-frame clones and is missing some. The sample has 380,000 or so clones, about 87% seen once; the top ten hold roughly 6%.

The V and J genes are TRBV19 and TRBJ2-1, with 9 bases fitting TRBD2. Sample: peripheral blood, taken in a trial of Ad26.COV2.S vaccine versus placebo. This TCR was recovered from a person between 18 and 60 years old who received the Ad26.COV2.S COVID-19 vaccine or a placebo. The CDR3 DNA follows: TGTGCCAGTAGTATAGATCCTAGCGGGATCAACAATGAGCAGTTCTTC. Protein: CASSIDPSGINNEQFF.